A selection of T cell receptor beta chains follows, all from one sample in a study of CD8 T cells in Susac syndrome. TCRdb reprocessed the immunoSEQ multiplex PCR reads via MiXCR and lists one record per CDR3 protein. There are about 190,000 distinct CDR3 sequences in the sample; about 95% occur only once, and about 0.15% lies in the top ten. Material for sequencing was CD8+ T cells from PBMCs. The receptors here all came from a human donor with Susac syndrome. Both conserved end residues are trimmed from each CDR3. The D gene is left open where the match is weak.

V,D,J,CDR3
TRBV5-4,TRBD2,TRBJ2-5,ASSRSSGGQETQY
TRBV28,NA,TRBJ1-1,ASRRGMNTEAF
TRBV28,NA,TRBJ1-4,ASSREGGPNEKLF
TRBV4-1,NA,TRBJ2-2,ASSPTTHGNTGELF
TRBV6-5,TRBD1,TRBJ1-2,ASSGQGSSYGYT
TRBV13,NA,TRBJ2-2,ASSSRDPGELF
TRBV30,NA,TRBJ2-3,AWTPTTPSDTQY
TRBV7-8,NA,TRBJ1-2,ASSSHLNVGYT
TRBV27,TRBD2,TRBJ2-7,ASSLLGPSGLYEQY
TRBV3-1,NA,TRBJ2-7,ASSLQDSYEQY
TRBV28,NA,TRBJ2-1,ASSPSLVWYSYNEQF
TRBV5-4,TRBD1,TRBJ2-7,ASSADRVNFYEQY
TRBV15,NA,TRBJ1-4,ATSSKGIREKLF
TRBV29-1,NA,TRBJ2-3,SSPGPGGTDTQY
TRBV5-1,TRBD2,TRBJ2-7,ASSEGLDPNEQY
TRBV27,NA,TRBJ1-1,ASSLIENTEAF
TRBV30,TRBD1,TRBJ2-5,AWSNPGTGEETQY
TRBV9,NA,TRBJ1-2,ASSHTRVYGYT
TRBV7-9,NA,TRBJ1-1,ASSLSDTEAF
TRBV28,NA,TRBJ1-2,ASSSAGHSVGYGYT
TRBV9,NA,TRBJ2-5,ASNVGGILGGTQY
TRBV9,NA,TRBJ2-3,ASSVDEDTQY
TRBV28,TRBD2,TRBJ2-7,ASNPSGSTLEQY
TRBV5-6,TRBD1,TRBJ2-7,ASSSGTGTYEQY
TRBV29-1,NA,TRBJ2-7,SVEGTGLAGNYYEQY
TRBV20-1,TRBD1,TRBJ1-2,SARKDRDRQDGYT
TRBV28,NA,TRBJ2-2,ASSPDKVSTGELF
TRBV15,NA,TRBJ1-4,ATSRVDRATNEKLF
TRBV5-5,TRBD1,TRBJ2-2,ASTITDRATGELF
TRBV5-5,NA,TRBJ1-2,ASSLTLGPNYGYT
TRBV24-1,NA,TRBJ2-6,ATSGGNSGANVLT
TRBV9,NA,TRBJ2-2,ASSVNTGELF
TRBV27,TRBD1,TRBJ2-7,ASTPLDRGHEQY
TRBV6-2/TRBV6-3,NA,TRBJ2-2,ASSYSGEDTGELF
TRBV15,NA,TRBJ2-2,ATSREAGELF
TRBV27,NA,TRBJ2-5,ASSLTGSETQY
TRBV9,NA,TRBJ2-1,ASSVSSPPAYNEQF
TRBV4-1,NA,TRBJ1-5,ASSQFHHYSNQPQH
TRBV2,NA,TRBJ2-7,ASSGWSYEQY
TRBV13,NA,TRBJ1-1,ASSLGTGITEAF
TRBV7-9,NA,TRBJ1-1,ASSLDRRQVGSTEAF
TRBV7-6,TRBD2,TRBJ2-1,ASSYLAGNNEQF
TRBV2,NA,TRBJ2-5,ASSVDRQETQY
TRBV13,TRBD1,TRBJ1-2,ASSSMLTGQGTYT
TRBV4-1,TRBD1,TRBJ1-6,ASSPGTEVSPLH
TRBV7-2,TRBD2,TRBJ2-1,ASSRTSGGLDEQF
TRBV6-5,NA,TRBJ1-1,ASSPTGMRFNEAF
TRBV5-4,NA,TRBJ2-6,ASSLAGPGANVLT
TRBV5-6,NA,TRBJ1-2,ASSLAPSGYGYT
TRBV30,NA,TRBJ1-1,AWMAGRNTEAF
TRBV3-1,NA,TRBJ1-1,ASSPRATRNTEAF
TRBV30,TRBD1,TRBJ1-6,AWSGLETGALH
TRBV20-1,TRBD2,TRBJ2-3,SARALADSTDTQY
TRBV11-3,TRBD1,TRBJ2-1,ASSTSTGSSYNEQF
TRBV4-1,NA,TRBJ1-4,ASSQDSQGGEKLF
TRBV20-1,TRBD2,TRBJ2-7,SATPSGSYEQY
TRBV6-6,NA,TRBJ2-3,ASSYRSGADTQY
TRBV11-2,NA,TRBJ2-7,ASSPSPGSSYEQY
TRBV12-3/TRBV12-4,TRBD1,TRBJ2-1,ASRDDRGPFEQF
TRBV5-6,NA,TRBJ2-2,ASSLKLTGELF